Following are 18 T cell receptor beta chains from one sample sequenced in a study of cytomegalovirus exposure and HLA in healthy donors. The repertoire was sequenced with immunoSEQ multiplex PCR; TCRdb's copy has only in-frame clones and lacks some. There are tens of thousands of clones in the sample; 85% to 95% occur only once, and roughly 2% lies in the top ten. Specimen: PBMCs. The receptor set was obtained from a woman aged 18-29 years in good health and CMV-seropositive.

The J gene is TRBJ1-1, the V gene TRBV5-6; D is uncertain. Trimming took 3 bases from V and 11 from J, leaving 14 bases between them. Germline V lookup: CDR1 SGHDT, CDR2 YYEEEE. CDR3 length: 12 amino acids. CDR3 protein: CASSSQDQWAFF. As DNA, the CDR3 is TGTGCCAGCAGCTCGCAGGATCAGTGGGCTTTCTTT. Drawing the rest from reference TRBV5-6 and TRBJ1-1, the complete variable domain is DAGVTQSPTHLIKTRGQQVTLRCSPKSGHDTVSWYQQALGQGPQFIFQYYEEEERQRGNFPDRFSGHQFPNYSSELNVNALLLGDSALYLCASSSQDQWAFFGQGTRLTVV.

The sample holds one count of this clone. The chain employs TRBV30 and TRBJ2-1; 10 bases are a match to TRBD1. This CDR3 contains 14 residues. V was pared by 1 base and J by 5 bases, with 2 bases of the junction left unmatched. CDR1 is GTSNPN and CDR2 is SVGIG in the germline V gene (reference sequence). This CDR3 reads CAWSGDRGHNEQFF. The CDR3 DNA follows: TGTGCCTGGAGTGGGGACAGGGGTCACAATGAGCAGTTCTTC.

The sample holds one count of this clone. This chain connects TRBV4-3 to TRBJ2-7; TRBD1 matches 7 bases. From germline, CDR1 is LGHNA and CDR2 YSLEER. The CDR3 length is 15 residues. V lost 0 bases, J lost 2 bases, and 4 bases stayed unmatched. CDR3 sequence reads: CASSQDHQGAYEQYF. For the CDR3, the DNA is TGCGCCAGCAGCCAAGATCACCAGGGGGCCTACGAGCAGTACTTC.

This clone was detected only once. The gene calls are TRBV5-4 and TRBJ2-5; D may be TRBD2 (7 bases). CDR3 length: 16 amino acids. Trimming took 4 bases from V and 1 from J, leaving 17 bases between them. The germline CDR1 and CDR2 sequences are SGHNT and YYREEE (reference sequence). This chain's CDR3 is CASSPPSGGFQETQYF. CDR3 nucleotides: TGTGCCAGCAGCCCGCCTTCGGGGGGCTTCCAAGAGACCCAGTACTTC.

This clone came up a few times. The chain joins TRBV7-8 to TRBJ2-1, with 7 bases fitting TRBD2. Trimming removed 1 base from V and 2 bases from J; junction bases left unmatched: 20. CDR1 SGHVS and CDR2 FQNEAQ come from the germline V gene. The CDR3 length is 21 residues. The CDR3 DNA reads as TGTGCCAGCAGCTTAGGATTGGGGTTCTCCGGGGCGGGAGATACCTACAATGAGCAGTTCTTC. Translating gives CASSLGLGFSGAGDTYNEQFF.

V usage is TRBV4-2 and J usage is TRBJ1-2; TRBD1 matches 8 bases. The CDR3 has 16 amino acids. V lost 7 bases, J lost 5 bases, and 15 bases stayed unmatched. The germline CDR1 and CDR2 sequences are LGHNA and YNFKEQ. In DNA, the CDR3 is TGTGCCAGCACCAAAGAAGACAGGACAGGGCCTTATGGCTACACCTTC. Translated: CASTKEDRTGPYGYTF.

This sequence joins TRBV30 and TRBJ1-4, with D possibly matching TRBD1 (5 bases). Germline assignment: CDR1 GTSNPN and CDR2 SVGIG (reference sequence). The germline V and J ends were trimmed by 5 bases and 8 bases, with 6 bases remaining between them. The length of the CDR3 is 10 residues. The CDR3 sequence: CAWGAEKLFF. CDR3 in DNA: TGTGCCTGGGGGGCCGAAAAACTGTTTTTT.

CDR3 nucleotide sequence: TGTGCCAGCAGCTCACAGGTCTACGAGCAGTACTTC. This translates into CASSSQVYEQYF. The chain has TRBV11-3 and TRBJ2-7, with a tentative D call TRBD1 (5 bases). This CDR3 comprises 12 residues. The germline CDR1 and CDR2 sequences are SGHNT and YENEEA. Between the trimmed V and J ends, which lost 4 bases and 3 bases, there was a span of 7 bases.

The chain carries TRBV2 and TRBJ2-7; D may be TRBD1 (6 bases). The V gene's germline CDR1 is SNHLY and CDR2 FYNNEI. The CDR3 has 13 residues. Trimming pared 4 bases from V and 2 bases from J, leaving 9 bases between. The CDR3: CASSADRTYEQYF. CDR3 DNA: TGTGCCAGCAGTGCTGACAGGACCTACGAGCAGTACTTC.

V and J are TRBV19 and TRBJ2-7, with D perhaps matching TRBD1 (6 bases). V was clipped by 4 bases and J by 2 bases, with 12 bases between them. CDR3 length: 14 residues. Germline V gives CDR1 LNHDA, CDR2 SQIVND (reference sequence). DNA for the CDR3: TGTGCCAGTAGTACTTATACAGGGACCTACGAGCAGTACTTC. It is translated as CASSTYTGTYEQYF.

The V and J genes are TRBV9 and TRBJ1-1, with D possibly being TRBD1 (5 bases). CDR1 and CDR2 (germline): SGDLS, YYNGEE. The CDR3 has 14 amino acids. Trimming removed 4 bases at V and 0 bases at J, with 10 bases between. CDR3 sequence: CASSRRQMNTEAFF. The CDR3 DNA reads as TGTGCCAGCAGCAGACGACAGATGAACACTGAAGCTTTCTTT.

The V call is TRBV5-1, the J call TRBJ1-2; D is uncertain. V gave up 0 bases and J gave up 8 bases, with 8 bases separating them. This CDR3 is 12 amino acids long. Per the germline V gene, CDR1 is SGHRS and CDR2 is YFSETQ. In DNA, the CDR3 is TGCGCCAGCAGCTTGGAGCGGCTCGGCTACACCTTC. Translated: CASSLERLGYTF.

The chain is built from TRBV15 and TRBJ1-1; 8 positions match TRBD1. The CDR3 totals 14 residues. V was clipped by 3 bases and J by 3 bases; unmatched bases: 3. From germline, CDR1 is LNHNV and CDR2 YYDKDF (reference sequence). CDR3 DNA sequence: TGTGCCACCAGCAGGGACAGGGATCACACTGAAGCTTTCTTT. Encoded protein: CATSRDRDHTEAFF.

The V and J genes are TRBV5-1 and TRBJ2-1, with TRBD2 identical over 7 bases. V lost 4 bases and J lost 4; bases outside the gene matches: 11. Germline loops: CDR1 SGHRS, CDR2 YFSETQ. CDR3 length equals 16 residues. The CDR3 protein is CASSLTGLQQYNEQFF. The CDR3 DNA follows: TGCGCCAGCAGCCTCACGGGACTACAACAATACAATGAGCAGTTCTTC.

The CDR3 region is CASSFVYSNQPQHF. The CDR3 region has the DNA TGTGCCAGCAGTTTTGTGTATAGCAATCAGCCCCAGCATTTT. The V and J genes are TRBV27 and TRBJ1-5; no clear D. Germline assignment: CDR1 MNHEY and CDR2 SMNVEV (reference sequence). This CDR3 is built from 14 residues. Trimming removed 3 bases at V and 0 bases at J, with 6 bases between.

The CDR3 spells CSVFYWTGSAYEQYF. In DNA, the CDR3 is TGCAGCGTTTTCTATTGGACAGGGTCAGCCTACGAGCAGTACTTC. The chain joins TRBV29-1 to TRBJ2-7; 8 positions agree with TRBD1. This CDR3 comprises 15 residues. Germline trimming cut 5 bases from V and 2 bases from J; bases unmatched to any gene: 11. In germline, CDR1 is SQVTM, CDR2 ANQGSEA.

This chain joins TRBV18 and TRBJ1-1; no clear D. Germline V gene data show CDR1 as KGHSH and CDR2 as LQKENI. V was pared by 4 bases and J by 5 bases, with 11 bases between. The CDR3 totals 13 residues. The CDR3 reads CASSHPAGTEAFF. In nucleotides, the CDR3 is TGTGCCAGCTCACACCCAGCGGGAACTGAAGCTTTCTTT. Combining the CDR3 with reference TRBV18 and TRBJ1-1 gives the whole variable domain NAGVMQNPRHLVRRRGQEARLRCSPMKGHSHVYWYRQLPEEGLKFMVYLQKENIIDESGMPKERFSAEFPKEGPSILRIQQVVRGDSAAYFCASSHPAGTEAFFGQGTRLTVV.

The chain is built from TRBV10-3 and TRBJ1-2, with D unclear. This CDR3 comprises 13 residues. Germline V gene data show CDR1 as ENHRY and CDR2 as SYGVKD. V was shortened by 2 bases and J by 7 bases, with 11 bases between the two germline ends. The CDR3, as DNA: TGTGCCATCAGTGAGGGCAGAGGAATTGGCTACACCTTC. Residues: CAISEGRGIGYTF.